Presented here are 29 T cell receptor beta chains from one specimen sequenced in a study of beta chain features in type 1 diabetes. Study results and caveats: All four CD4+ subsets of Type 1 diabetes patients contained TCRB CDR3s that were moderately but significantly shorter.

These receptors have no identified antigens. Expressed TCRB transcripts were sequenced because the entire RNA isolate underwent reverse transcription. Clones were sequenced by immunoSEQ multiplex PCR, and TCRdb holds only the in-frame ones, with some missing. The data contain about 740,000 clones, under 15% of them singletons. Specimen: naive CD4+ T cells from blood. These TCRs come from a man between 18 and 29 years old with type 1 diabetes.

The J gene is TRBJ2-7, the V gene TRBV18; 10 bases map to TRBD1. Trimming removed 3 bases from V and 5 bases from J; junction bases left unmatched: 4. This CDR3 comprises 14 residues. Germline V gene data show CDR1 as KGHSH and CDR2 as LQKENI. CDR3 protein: CASSPLGQGNEQYF. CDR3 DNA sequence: TGTGCCAGCTCACCCCTGGGACAGGGGAACGAGCAGTACTTC.

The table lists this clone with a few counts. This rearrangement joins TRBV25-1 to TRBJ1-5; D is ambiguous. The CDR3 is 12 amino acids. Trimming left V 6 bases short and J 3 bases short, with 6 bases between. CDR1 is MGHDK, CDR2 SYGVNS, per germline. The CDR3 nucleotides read TGTGCCAGCAGGGGCCCCAATCAGCCCCAGCATTTT. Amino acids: CASRGPNQPQHF.

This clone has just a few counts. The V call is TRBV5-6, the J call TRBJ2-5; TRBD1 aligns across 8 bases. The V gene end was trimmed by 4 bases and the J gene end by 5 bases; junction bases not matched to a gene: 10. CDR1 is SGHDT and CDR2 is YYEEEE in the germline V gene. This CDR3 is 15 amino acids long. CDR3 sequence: CASSLDRAIGETQYF. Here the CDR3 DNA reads TGTGCCAGCAGCCTGGACAGGGCCATTGGGGAGACCCAGTACTTC.

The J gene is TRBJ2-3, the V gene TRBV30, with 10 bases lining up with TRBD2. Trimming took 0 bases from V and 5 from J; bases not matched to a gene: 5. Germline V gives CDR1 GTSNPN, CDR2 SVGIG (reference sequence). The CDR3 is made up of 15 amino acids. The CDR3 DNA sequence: TGTGCCTGGAGTGTAACTAGCGGGGCCGGAGATACGCAGTATTTT. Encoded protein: CAWSVTSGAGDTQYF.

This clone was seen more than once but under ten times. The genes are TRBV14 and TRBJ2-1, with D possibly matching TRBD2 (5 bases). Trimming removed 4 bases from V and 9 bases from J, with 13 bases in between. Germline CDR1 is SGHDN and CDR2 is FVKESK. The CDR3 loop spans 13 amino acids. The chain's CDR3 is CASSPGEEGEQFF. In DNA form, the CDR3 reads TGTGCCAGCAGCCCCGGCGAAGAGGGTGAGCAGTTCTTC. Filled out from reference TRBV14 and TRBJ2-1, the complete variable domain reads EAGVTQFPSHSVIEKGQTVTLRCDPISGHDNLYWYRRVMGKEIKFLLHFVKESKQDESGMPNNRFLAERTGGTYSTLKVQPAELEDSGVYFCASSPGEEGEQFFGPGTRLTVL.

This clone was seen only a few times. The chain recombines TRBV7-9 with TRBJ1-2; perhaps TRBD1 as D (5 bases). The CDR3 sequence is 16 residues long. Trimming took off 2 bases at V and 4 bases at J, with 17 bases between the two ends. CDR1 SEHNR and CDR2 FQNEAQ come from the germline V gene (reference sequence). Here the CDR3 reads CASSLQSGILGYGYTF. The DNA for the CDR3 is TGTGCCAGCAGCTTACAATCAGGGATACTTGGCTATGGCTACACCTTC.

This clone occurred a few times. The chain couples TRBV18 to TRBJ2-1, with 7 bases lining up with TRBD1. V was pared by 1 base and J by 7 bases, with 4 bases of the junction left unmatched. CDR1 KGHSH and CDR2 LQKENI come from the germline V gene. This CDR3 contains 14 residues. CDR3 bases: TGTGCCAGCTCACCACTAACGACAGGGAATGAGCAGTTCTTC. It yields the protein CASSPLTTGNEQFF. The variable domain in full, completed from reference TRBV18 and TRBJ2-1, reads NAGVMQNPRHLVRRRGQEARLRCSPMKGHSHVYWYRQLPEEGLKFMVYLQKENIIDESGMPKERFSAEFPKEGPSILRIQQVVRGDSAAYFCASSPLTTGNEQFFGPGTRLTVL.

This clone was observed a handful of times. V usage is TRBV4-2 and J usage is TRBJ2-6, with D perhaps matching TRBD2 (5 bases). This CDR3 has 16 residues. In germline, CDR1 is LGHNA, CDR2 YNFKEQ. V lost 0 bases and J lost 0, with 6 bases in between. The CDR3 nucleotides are TGTGCCAGCAGCCAAGAGGGGAGCTCTGGGGCCAACGTCCTGACTTTC. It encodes CASSQEGSSGANVLTF.

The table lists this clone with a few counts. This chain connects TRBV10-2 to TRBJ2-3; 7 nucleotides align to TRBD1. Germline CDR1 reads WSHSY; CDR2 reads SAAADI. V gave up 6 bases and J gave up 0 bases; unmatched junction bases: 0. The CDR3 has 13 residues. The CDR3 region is CASRTGSTDTQYF. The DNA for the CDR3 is TGCGCCAGCAGGACAGGGAGCACAGATACGCAGTATTTT.

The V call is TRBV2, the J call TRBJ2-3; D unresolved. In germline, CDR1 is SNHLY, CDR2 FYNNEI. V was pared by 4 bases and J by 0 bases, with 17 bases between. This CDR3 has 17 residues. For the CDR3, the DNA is TGTGCCAGCAGTGGTAGGAAGGTATCTTTTAGCACAGATACGCAGTATTTT. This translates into CASSGRKVSFSTDTQYF. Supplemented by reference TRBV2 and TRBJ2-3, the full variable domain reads EPEVTQTPSHQVTQMGQEVILRCVPISNHLYFYWYRQILGQKVEFLVSFYNNEISEKSEIFDDQFSVERPDGSNFTLKIRSTKLEDSAMYFCASSGRKVSFSTDTQYFGPGTRLTVL.

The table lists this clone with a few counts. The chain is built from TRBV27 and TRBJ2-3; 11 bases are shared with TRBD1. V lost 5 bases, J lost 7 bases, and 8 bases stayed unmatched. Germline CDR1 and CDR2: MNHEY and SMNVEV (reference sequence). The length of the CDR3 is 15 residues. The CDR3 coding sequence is TGTGCCAGCAGTCTTGGACAGGGGGCGTTATATACGCAGTATTTT. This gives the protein CASSLGQGALYTQYF.

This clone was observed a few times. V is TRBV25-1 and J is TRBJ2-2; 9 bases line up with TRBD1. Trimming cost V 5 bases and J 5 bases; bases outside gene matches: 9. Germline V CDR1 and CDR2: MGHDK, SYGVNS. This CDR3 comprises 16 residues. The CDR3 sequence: CASSSTQGAVTGELFF. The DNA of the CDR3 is TGTGCCAGCAGTTCGACACAGGGGGCCGTAACCGGGGAGCTGTTTTTT. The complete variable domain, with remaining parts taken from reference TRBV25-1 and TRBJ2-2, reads EADIYQTPRYLVIGTGKKITLECSQTMGHDKMYWYQQDPGMELHLIHYSYGVNSTEKGDLSSESTVSRIRTEHFPLTLESARPSHTSQYLCASSSTQGAVTGELFFGEGSRLTVL.

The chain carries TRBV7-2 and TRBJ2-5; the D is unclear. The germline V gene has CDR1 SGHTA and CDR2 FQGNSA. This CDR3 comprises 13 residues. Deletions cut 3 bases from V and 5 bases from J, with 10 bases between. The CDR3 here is CASSFTDLETQYF. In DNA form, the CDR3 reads TGTGCCAGCAGCTTTACGGACCTGGAGACCCAGTACTTC.

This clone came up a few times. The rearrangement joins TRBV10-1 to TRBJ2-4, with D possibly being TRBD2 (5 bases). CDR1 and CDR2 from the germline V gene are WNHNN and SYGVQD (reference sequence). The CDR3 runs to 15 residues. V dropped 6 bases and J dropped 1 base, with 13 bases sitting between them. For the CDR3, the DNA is TGCGCCAGCAGGATTGGAGCGGCCGCCAAAAACATTCAGTACTTC. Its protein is CASRIGAAAKNIQYF.

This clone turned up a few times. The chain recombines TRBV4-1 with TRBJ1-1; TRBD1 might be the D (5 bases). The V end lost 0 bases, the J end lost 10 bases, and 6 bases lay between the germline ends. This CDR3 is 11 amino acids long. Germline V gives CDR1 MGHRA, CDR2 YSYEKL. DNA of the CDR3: TGCGCCAGCAGCCAAGAGGGGCGAGCTTTCTTT. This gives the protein CASSQEGRAFF.

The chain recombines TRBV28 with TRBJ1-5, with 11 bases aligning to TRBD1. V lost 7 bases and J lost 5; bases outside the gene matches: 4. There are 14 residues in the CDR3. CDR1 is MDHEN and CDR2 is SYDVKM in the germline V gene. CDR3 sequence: CASIPGQGDQPQHF. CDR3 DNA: TGTGCCAGCATTCCGGGACAGGGGGATCAGCCCCAGCATTTT.

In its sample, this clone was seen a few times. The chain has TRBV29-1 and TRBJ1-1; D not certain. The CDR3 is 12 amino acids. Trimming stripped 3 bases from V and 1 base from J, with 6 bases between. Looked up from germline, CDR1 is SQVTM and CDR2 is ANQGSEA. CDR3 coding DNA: TGCAGCGTTGATAAAACGAACACTGAAGCTTTCTTT. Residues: CSVDKTNTEAFF.

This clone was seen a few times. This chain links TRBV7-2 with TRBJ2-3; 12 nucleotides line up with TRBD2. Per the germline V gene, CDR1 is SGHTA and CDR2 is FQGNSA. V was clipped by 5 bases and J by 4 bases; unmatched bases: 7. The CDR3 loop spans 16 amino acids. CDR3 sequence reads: CASSPNLAGGSDTQYF. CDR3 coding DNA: TGTGCCAGCAGCCCCAACCTAGCGGGGGGGTCAGATACGCAGTATTTT.

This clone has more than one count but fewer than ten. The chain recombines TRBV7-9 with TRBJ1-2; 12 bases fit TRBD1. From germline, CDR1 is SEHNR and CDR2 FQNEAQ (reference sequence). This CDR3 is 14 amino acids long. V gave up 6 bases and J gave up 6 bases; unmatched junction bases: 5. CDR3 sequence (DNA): TGTGCCAGCAGTTGGGACAGGGGGCATGATGGCTACACCTTC. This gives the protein CASSWDRGHDGYTF.

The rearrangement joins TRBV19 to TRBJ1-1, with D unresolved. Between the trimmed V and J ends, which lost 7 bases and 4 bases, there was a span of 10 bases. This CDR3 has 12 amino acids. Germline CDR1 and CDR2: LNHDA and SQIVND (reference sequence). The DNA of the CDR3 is TGTGCCAGTATGACGGTTGGCACTGAAGCTTTCTTT. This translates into CASMTVGTEAFF.

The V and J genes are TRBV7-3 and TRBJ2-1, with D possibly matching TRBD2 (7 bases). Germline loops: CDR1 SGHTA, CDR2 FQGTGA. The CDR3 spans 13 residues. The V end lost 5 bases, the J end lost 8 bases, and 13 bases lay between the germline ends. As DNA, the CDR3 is TGTGCCAGCAGCGGGCCCGGGGGGCATGAGCAGTTCTTC. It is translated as CASSGPGGHEQFF.

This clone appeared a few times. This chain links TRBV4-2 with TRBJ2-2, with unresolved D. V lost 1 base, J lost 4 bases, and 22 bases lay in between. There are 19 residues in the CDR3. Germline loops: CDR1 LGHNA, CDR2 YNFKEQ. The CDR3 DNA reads TGTGCCAGCAGCCAAGCAACTCCCCCCCAGGCAGACTTCACCGGGGAGCTGTTTTTT. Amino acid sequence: CASSQATPPQADFTGELFF.

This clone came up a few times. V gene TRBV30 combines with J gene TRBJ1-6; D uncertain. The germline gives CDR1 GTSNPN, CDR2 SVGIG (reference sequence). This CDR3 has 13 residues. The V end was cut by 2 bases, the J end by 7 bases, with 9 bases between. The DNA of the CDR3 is TGTGCCTGGAGTAGGGCGGCCAATTCACCCCTCCACTTT. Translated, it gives CAWSRAANSPLHF.

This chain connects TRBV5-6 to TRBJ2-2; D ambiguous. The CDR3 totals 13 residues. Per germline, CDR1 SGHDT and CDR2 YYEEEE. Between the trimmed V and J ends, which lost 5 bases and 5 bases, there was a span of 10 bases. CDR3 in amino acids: CASRLTVTGELFF. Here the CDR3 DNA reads TGTGCCAGCAGATTAACGGTAACCGGGGAGCTGTTTTTT.

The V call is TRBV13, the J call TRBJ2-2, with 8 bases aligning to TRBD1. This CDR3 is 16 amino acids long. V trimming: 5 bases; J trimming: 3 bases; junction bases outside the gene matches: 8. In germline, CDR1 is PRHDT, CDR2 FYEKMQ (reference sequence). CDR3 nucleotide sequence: TGTGCCAGCAGCCACCGGGACAGGACTTACACCGGGGAGCTGTTTTTT. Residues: CASSHRDRTYTGELFF.

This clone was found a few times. For the CDR3, the DNA is TGTGCCAGCAGTCCCCTTGCGGGGGATGGCTACACCTTC. This sequence encodes CASSPLAGDGYTF. The chain joins TRBV27 to TRBJ1-2, with a tentative D call TRBD1 (5 bases). The CDR3 is made up of 13 amino acids. V dropped 5 bases and J dropped 6 bases, with 13 bases sitting between them. Germline assignment: CDR1 MNHEY and CDR2 SMNVEV (reference sequence).

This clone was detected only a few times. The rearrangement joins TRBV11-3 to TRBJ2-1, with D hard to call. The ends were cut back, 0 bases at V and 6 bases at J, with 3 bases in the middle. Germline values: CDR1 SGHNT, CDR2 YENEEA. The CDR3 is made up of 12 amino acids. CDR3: CASSLDRNEQFF. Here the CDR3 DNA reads TGTGCCAGCAGCTTAGATCGCAATGAGCAGTTCTTC. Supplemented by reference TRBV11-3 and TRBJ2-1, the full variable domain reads EAGVVQSPRYKIIEKKQPVAFWCNPISGHNTLYWYLQNLGQGPELLIRYENEEAVDDSQLPKDRFSAERLKGVDSTLKIQPAELGDSAVYLCASSLDRNEQFFGPGTRLTVL.

The CDR3 sequence is CASRVRDGLTNEQFF. DNA for the CDR3: TGTGCCAGCAGGGTCCGGGACGGCCTCACCAATGAGCAGTTCTTC. The J gene is TRBJ2-1, the V gene TRBV27; D is tentatively TRBD1 or TRBD2 (5 bases each). The CDR3 is 15 amino acids. V dropped 6 bases and J dropped 6 bases, with 18 bases sitting between them. Germline V gene data show CDR1 as MNHEY and CDR2 as SMNVEV (reference sequence).

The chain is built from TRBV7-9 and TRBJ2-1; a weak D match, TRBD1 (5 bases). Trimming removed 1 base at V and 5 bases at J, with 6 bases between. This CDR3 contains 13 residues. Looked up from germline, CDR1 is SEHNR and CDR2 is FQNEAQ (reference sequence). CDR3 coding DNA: TGTGCCAGCAGCTTAGGACAGCACAATGAGCAGTTCTTC. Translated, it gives CASSLGQHNEQFF.